This entry describes one TCR beta chain. The sample comes from a study of blood T cell repertoires in COVID-19. About the research overall: Acute and convalescent COVID-19 samples came from the United States, Italy and Spain. PBMCs, B-cell-depleted T cells, or T cells were the source of the cDNA or gDNA that made up the material.

As processed by the authors: By means of reference gene primer amplification, nucleated cell counts were estimated. Sequenced by immunoSEQ multiplex PCR; TCRdb stores in-frame clones only, minus some. V and J calls and clone size are copied from that table; D and trimming were computed from the DNA. The data show about 36,000 clones, with 70% to 90% seen just once and over 13% held by the top ten. Germline V gives CDR1 SGDLS, CDR2 YYNGEE. Trimming removed 2 bases from V and 4 bases from J; junction bases left unmatched: 4. CDR3 length: 15 amino acids. Source material: peripheral blood. The chain is built from TRBV9 and TRBJ2-1; TRBD1 agrees at 9 bases. The clonotype was recovered from a human donor in a cohort sampled during active COVID-19. The CDR3 sequence: CASSVDRGSYNEQFF. In DNA, the CDR3 is TGTGCCAGCAGCGTGGACAGGGGCTCATACAATGAGCAGTTCTTC.